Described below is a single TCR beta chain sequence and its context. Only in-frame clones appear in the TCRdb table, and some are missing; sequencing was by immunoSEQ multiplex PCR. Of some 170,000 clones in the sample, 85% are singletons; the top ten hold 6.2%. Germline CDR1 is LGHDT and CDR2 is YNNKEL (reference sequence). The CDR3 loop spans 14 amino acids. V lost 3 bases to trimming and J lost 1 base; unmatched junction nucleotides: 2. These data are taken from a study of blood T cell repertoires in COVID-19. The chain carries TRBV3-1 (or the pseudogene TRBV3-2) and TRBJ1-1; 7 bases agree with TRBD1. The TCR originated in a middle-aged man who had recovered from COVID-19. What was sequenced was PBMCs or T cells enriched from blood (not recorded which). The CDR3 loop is CASSHRQGNTEAFF. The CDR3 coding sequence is TGTGCCAGCAGCCATAGACAGGGGAACACTGAAGCTTTCTTT.